A single sample gave rise to the 24 T cell receptor beta chains below, sequenced in a study of shared clonotypes between healthy human individuals. Only in-frame clones appear in the TCRdb table, and some are missing; sequencing was by immunoSEQ multiplex PCR. Here the sample spans approximately 2.5 million clones, 90% to 95% being singletons. The sequencing sample was made of naive CD4+ T cells sorted from blood. Subset specified: CD45RA+ positively selected. Receptors originate from a man younger than 35 in good health.

The chain uses TRBV5-1 and TRBJ2-7, with D unresolved. V lost 1 base to trimming and J lost 5 bases, with 7 bases between them. CDR1 SGHRS and CDR2 YFSETQ come from the germline V gene. CDR3 size: 12 residues. Here the CDR3 reads CASSLNRDEQYF. CDR3 DNA: TGCGCCAGCAGCTTGAATCGAGACGAGCAGTACTTC.

This chain joins TRBV30 and TRBJ1-2; a weak D match, TRBD1 (5 bases). Germline V gene sequence: CDR1 GTSNPN, CDR2 SVGIG (reference sequence). V was cut by 6 bases and J by 2 bases, with 19 bases left in between. CDR3 length: 15 amino acids. CDR3 protein: CACRGQGGLNYGYTF. As DNA, the CDR3 is TGTGCCTGCCGCGGGCAGGGAGGTTTGAACTATGGCTACACCTTC.

V gene TRBV11-2 combines with J gene TRBJ2-3; 7 nucleotides match TRBD2. Germline CDR1 reads SGHAT; CDR2 reads FQNNGV. This CDR3 comprises 18 residues. Trimming at V came to 1 base and at J to 6 bases, leaving 16 bases not matched to a gene. DNA for the CDR3: TGTGCCAGCAGCTTAGTCGTCGGTGGAGCGGGGTACGGTGATACGCAGTATTTT. Translating gives CASSLVVGGAGYGDTQYF.

The chain has TRBV27 and TRBJ1-4; D is undetermined. The CDR3 length is 15 residues. In germline, CDR1 is MNHEY, CDR2 SMNVEV (reference sequence). V lost 5 bases to trimming and J lost 0 bases, with 10 bases between them. CDR3 residues: CASSPATATNEKLFF. Written as DNA, the CDR3 is TGTGCCAGCAGTCCTGCGACGGCAACTAATGAAAAACTGTTTTTT.

V usage is TRBV19 and J usage is TRBJ1-5; D not resolved. CDR3 length: 15 amino acids. Per the germline V gene, CDR1 is LNHDA and CDR2 is SQIVND (reference sequence). V was trimmed by 2 bases and J by 3 bases, leaving 11 bases between them. The CDR3 is CASSINIQVNQPQHF. CDR3 in DNA: TGTGCCAGTAGTATAAACATTCAGGTCAATCAGCCCCAGCATTTT.

The J gene is TRBJ1-1, the V gene TRBV6-1; unclear D gene. Germline V gene data show CDR1 as MNHNS and CDR2 as SASEGT. This CDR3 region has 14 residues. V shed 4 bases and J shed 0 bases, with 9 bases lying between them. This CDR3 reads CASSVGSMNTEAFF. The DNA of the CDR3 is TGTGCCAGCAGTGTTGGCAGCATGAACACTGAAGCTTTCTTT.

The rearrangement uses TRBV10-3 and TRBJ2-3; 8 bases fit TRBD2. Germline loops: CDR1 ENHRY, CDR2 SYGVKD. This CDR3 comprises 16 residues. Trimming removed 2 bases from V and 6 bases from J; junction bases left unmatched: 10. For the CDR3, the DNA is TGTGCCATCAGTGAGCTAGCGGGTTCAGCGACGGATACGCAGTATTTT. It specifies CAISELAGSATDTQYF.

This clone occurred once. The chain links TRBV7-3 to TRBJ2-2; the match to TRBD2 covers 7 bases. From germline, CDR1 is SGHTA and CDR2 FQGTGA. The CDR3 contains 16 residues. V was clipped by 1 base and J by 1 base; unmatched bases: 3. The CDR3 DNA is TGTGCCAGCAGCTTAATGGGACTATTGAACACCGGGGAGCTGTTTTTT. It is translated as CASSLMGLLNTGELFF.

This clone appeared a single time. The rearrangement uses TRBV9 and TRBJ1-5, with 10 bases lining up with TRBD1. V shed 3 bases and J 6 bases; nucleotides not matched to a gene: 3. The CDR3 loop spans 14 amino acids. The germline V gene has CDR1 SGDLS and CDR2 YYNGEE. This CDR3 reads CASSAGQGSQPQHF. Written as DNA, the CDR3 is TGTGCCAGCAGCGCGGGACAGGGGTCTCAGCCCCAGCATTTT.

The CDR3 reads CASSQILAGGTDTQYF. DNA of the CDR3: TGCGCCAGCAGCCAGATACTAGCGGGAGGCACAGATACGCAGTATTTT. This chain connects TRBV4-1 to TRBJ2-3, with 11 bases aligning to TRBD2. The CDR3 is 16 residues long. The trim removed 3 bases at V and 1 base at J, leaving 3 bases unmatched. From germline, CDR1 is MGHRA and CDR2 YSYEKL.

The chain is built from TRBV5-4 and TRBJ2-2; TRBD2 might be the D (6 bases). The germline V gene has CDR1 SGHNT and CDR2 YYREEE (reference sequence). Trimming shortened V by 4 bases and J by 2 bases, and 15 bases separated the two germline ends. The CDR3 sequence is 16 residues long. The CDR3 sequence is CASSHIGSGNTGELFF. Written as DNA, the CDR3 is TGTGCCAGCAGCCACATCGGGAGCGGAAACACCGGGGAGCTGTTTTTT.

This chain uses TRBV7-3 with TRBJ2-3; D not resolved. Germline loops: CDR1 SGHTA, CDR2 FQGTGA. This CDR3 is 15 amino acids long. V gave up 4 bases and J gave up 2 bases, with 13 bases separating them. CDR3 amino acids: CASSSSGPFTDTQYF. The DNA of the CDR3 is TGTGCCAGCAGCTCCTCAGGCCCTTTCACAGATACGCAGTATTTT.

This clone is a singleton in its sample. The rearrangement joins TRBV6-5 to TRBJ2-1; D is uncertain. This CDR3 region has 15 residues. Germline CDR1 MNHEY, CDR2 SVGAGI. The V end was cut by 6 bases, the J end by 7 bases, with 19 bases between. This CDR3 reads CASRKRASVGNEQFF. Here the CDR3 DNA reads TGTGCCAGCAGAAAACGCGCTTCGGTCGGGAATGAGCAGTTCTTC.

J is TRBJ2-2 and V is TRBV5-4; 7 positions match TRBD1. This CDR3 has 15 residues. CDR1 SGHNT and CDR2 YYREEE come from the germline V gene (reference sequence). V trimming: 2 bases; J trimming: 0 bases; junction bases outside the gene matches: 1. The CDR3 DNA reads as TGTGCCAGCAGCTTCGACAGGGCGAACACCGGGGAGCTGTTTTTT. As protein: CASSFDRANTGELFF.

The rearrangement joins TRBV7-6 to TRBJ2-5, with TRBD2 identical over 8 bases. The germline gives CDR1 SGHVS, CDR2 FNYEAQ. Losses at the gene ends were 4 bases for V and 3 bases for J; bases not matched to a gene: 7. This CDR3 spans 15 amino acids. The CDR3 sequence is CASSSEAGEEETQYF. The CDR3 region has the DNA TGTGCCAGCAGCTCAGAAGCGGGAGAGGAAGAGACCCAGTACTTC.

The chain couples TRBV7-9 to TRBJ1-4, with no clear D. The length of the CDR3 is 14 residues. The germline V and J ends were trimmed by 5 bases and 1 base, with 8 bases remaining between them. Germline values: CDR1 SEHNR, CDR2 FQNEAQ (reference sequence). In DNA, the CDR3 is TGTGCCAGCAGCAAAGTAGGAACTAATGAAAAACTGTTTTTT. Its translation: CASSKVGTNEKLFF.

The chain links TRBV18 to TRBJ2-2; D may be TRBD1 (6 bases). Per the germline V gene, CDR1 is KGHSH and CDR2 is LQKENI. With 3 bases removed from V and 2 bases from J, the gap between germline ends came to 13 bases. This CDR3 is built from 16 residues. The CDR3 here is CASSPTGPTNTGELFF. The CDR3 nucleotides are TGTGCCAGCTCACCGACAGGTCCGACCAACACCGGGGAGCTGTTTTTT.

This clone has just one count. The V and J genes are TRBV19 and TRBJ2-4, with TRBD1 as a possible D gene (5 bases). The ends were cut back, 4 bases at V and 0 bases at J, with 13 bases in the middle. Germline CDR1 and CDR2: LNHDA and SQIVND (reference sequence). The CDR3 has 16 residues. The CDR3 DNA reads TGTGCCAGTAGTAGCTGGGGCGGACGAGCCAAAAACATTCAGTACTTC. This gives the protein CASSSWGGRAKNIQYF.

This clone was seen a single time. The chain uses TRBV6-5 and TRBJ2-7, with D perhaps TRBD1 or TRBD2 (6 bases each). This CDR3 has 16 residues. The V and J ends lost 4 bases and 1 base respectively, with 17 bases between them. The germline V gene encodes CDR1 MNHEY and CDR2 SVGAGI. The CDR3 DNA sequence: TGTGCCAGCAGTTCCGGATGGGGGGCGGTGTCCTACGAGCAGTACTTC. Encoded protein: CASSSGWGAVSYEQYF.

This chain connects TRBV29-1 to TRBJ2-1; D possibly corresponds to TRBD1 (8 bases). The germline CDR1 and CDR2 sequences are SQVTM and ANQGSEA. V was trimmed by 7 bases and J by 8 bases, leaving 15 bases between them. The CDR3 covers 12 residues. Here the CDR3 DNA reads TGCAGCGCCTACAGGGGGGGCGATGAGCAGTTCTTC. Its protein is CSAYRGGDEQFF.

The CDR3 DNA reads TGTGCCAGCAGGGAGGCCACCGGGAGGTACTACGAGCAGTACTTC. It yields the protein CASREATGRYYEQYF. The rearrangement links TRBV6-1 to TRBJ2-7; TRBD2 agrees at 7 bases. Germline assignment: CDR1 MNHNS and CDR2 SASEGT. The CDR3 length is 15 residues. Unmatched junction bases numbered 11, after V lost 6 bases and J lost 3 bases.

The chain couples TRBV28 to TRBJ1-2; D gene unclear. This CDR3 is built from 12 residues. Germline V lookup: CDR1 MDHEN, CDR2 SYDVKM. Trimming left V 6 bases short and J 4 bases short, with 9 bases between. CDR3 in amino acids: CASSPVTYGYTF. The DNA of the CDR3 is TGTGCCAGCAGCCCAGTGACCTATGGCTACACCTTC.

The rearrangement links TRBV10-1 to TRBJ1-1; D is unresolved. V lost 0 bases and J lost 3, with 11 bases in between. CDR1 WNHNN and CDR2 SYGVQD come from the germline V gene (reference sequence). CDR3 size: 15 residues. This CDR3 is CASSESRGSDTEAFF. For the CDR3, the DNA is TGCGCCAGCAGTGAGTCGCGGGGTTCAGACACTGAAGCTTTCTTT.

The chain joins TRBV6-5 to TRBJ2-7, with 8 bases that match TRBD1. Trimming cost V 5 bases and J 1 base; bases outside gene matches: 4. CDR3 length equals 14 residues. CDR1 and CDR2 (germline): MNHEY, SVGAGI. The CDR3 reads CASSPWTGSYEQYF. The CDR3 DNA is TGTGCCAGCAGTCCCTGGACAGGGTCCTACGAGCAGTACTTC.